This T cell receptor (beta chain) was identified during a study of blood T cell repertoires in COVID-19 (dated by TCRdb to 2020 to 2022). In the study overall: Samples covering the acute and convalescent phases of COVID-19 were provided by collaborators in the United States, Italy and Spain. The prospective study material was composed of cDNA or gDNA derived from T cells, B-cell-depleted T cells, or PBMCs. Subjects who had been exposed to COVID-19, were actively infected with it, or had recovered from it provided the deeply sampled blood TCRbeta repertoires that made up the dataset. The repertoires were made available in a free public database intended to serve as a resource for research on the immune response to SARS-CoV-2. Samples came from the ongoing ImmuneRACE study (first 160 participants) plus 1,254 subjects from 6 global collaborators. A de-identified subject ID, COVID-19 status, age in years and sex were almost always included in the sample metadata. HLA class I and class II types, where available, came from metadata supplied by the sample provider rather than from assay-based typing.

TCRbeta CDR3 regions were amplified from genomic DNA by means of the immunoSEQ Assay, a bias-controlled multiplex PCR. Regarding the original processing steps: Within the assay, amplification of reference gene primers was used to estimate how many nucleated cells each sample contained. To quantify the absolute abundance of each unique TCRbeta CDR3 rearrangement, sequence reads were collapsed and filtered. Productive Simpson clonality was computed per sample as the square root of Simpson's diversity index over productive rearrangements. TCRdb limited this immuneACCESS table to in-frame rearrangements with V and J called. A share of clones is missing; checked studies link under half to unresolved V genes, and the rest is unexplained. The DNA was the basis for D and trimming; V, J and clone size are from that table. In all, the sample holds about 230,000 clones, and more than 65% of those were seen once. The ten largest clones represent about 1.5% of the sample.

Note on this clone: This clone's antigen is unknown. No base quality values were provided; no much bigger clone lies one nucleotide off.

A second Seattle source provided samples from volunteer blood donors who had recovered from COVID-19. The collaborating institutions used their own protocols to collect whole blood in K2EDTA tubes. For TCRbeta analysis, collaborators shipped samples as frozen whole blood, isolated PBMCs, or DNA extracted from either of those sample types. From V the trimming removes 0 bases and from J it removes 2 bases, while the gene matches leave 1 base of the junction unaccounted for. The germline V gene (reference sequence) sets CDR1 to GTSNPN and CDR2 to SVGIG. The CDR3 runs 13 amino acids, cysteine and phenylalanine included. Of the read, only the CDR3 DNA is kept; its 39 bases are in frame from base 1. Results the study describes overall, beyond this receptor: How much clinical and demographic metadata was included differed by source and by participant, and the metadata was provided uncurated.

This TCR came from a woman aged 40 to 50 who had recovered from COVID-19. This chain joins TRBV30 to TRBJ2-7, with 7 bases aligning to TRBD1. Sequenced material: peripheral blood. The sequence in DNA is TGTGCCTGGAGTGTTGGGACAGCCTACGAGCAGTACTTC. Translated, this gives CAWSVGTAYEQYF.